This T cell receptor (beta chain) is from a study of blood T cell repertoires in COVID-19. Background on the study: T cells, B-cell-depleted T cells, or PBMCs provided the cDNA or gDNA that served as material.

In germline, CDR1 is SSHAT, CDR2 FNYEAQ (reference sequence). CDR3 length: 16 residues. Some clones are missing from TCRdb's copy, which holds only in-frame ones; the method was immunoSEQ multiplex PCR. The data hold under 150,000 clones, with approximately 89% observed a single time. Concerning this clone: An end of the junction differs from the germline gene, which may be a read error.

The chain links TRBV7-7 to TRBJ2-5, with 9 positions matching TRBD2. Specimen: peripheral blood. The receptor was derived from a human donor in a cohort sampled during active COVID-19. The CDR3 sequence: CASSFQAGGYEETQYF. The CDR3 DNA reads TGTGCTAGCAGCTTCCAAGCGGGGGGATACGAAGAGACCCAGTACTTC.